This T cell receptor beta chain was captured by sequencing in a study of shared clonotypes between healthy human individuals. The table came from immunoSEQ multiplex PCR; TCRdb's copy has only in-frame clones and leaves some out. This sample yields hundreds of thousands of clones, of which roughly 94% are seen a single time; approximately 24% belongs to the top ten. CD8 cells regarded as naive lacked CD45RO, were positively chosen for CCR7, and omitted terminally differentiated effector memory CD45RA+ cells. Germline V gene data show CDR1 as SEHNR and CDR2 as FQNEAQ (reference sequence). The CDR3 covers 15 residues. The germline V and J ends were trimmed by 5 bases and 6 bases, with 16 bases remaining between them.

The receptor was isolated from a man aged 25 to 40 in good health. The sequencing sample was made of naive CD8+ T cells sorted from blood. The chain couples TRBV7-9 to TRBJ2-2, with D possibly matching TRBD2 (6 bases). Here the CDR3 reads CASSLSGRGAGELFF. The CDR3 nucleotides are TGTGCCAGCAGCCTCAGTGGTCGCGGGGCCGGGGAGCTGTTTTTT.